This T cell receptor (beta chain) was observed in a study of tumor and adjacent non-tumor tissue in lung cancer. This clonotype was found many times. Its target is not known. The study, taken as a whole, reports: Patients with more diverse tumor TCRs had worse survival.

CDR1 is DFQATT and CDR2 is SNEGSKA in the germline V gene (reference sequence). The CDR3 contains 15 residues. The ends lost 5 bases at V and 0 bases at J; junction bases unmatched: 8. The template was RNA from unsorted bulk tissue. Distant lung tissue was collected more than 3 cm away from the tumor edge. A modified ARM-PCR protocol with three rounds of nested PCR amplified TCRbeta. TCRdb itself ran the multiplex PCR reads through MiXCR, one entry per CDR3 protein. The sample consists of approximately 100,000 distinct CDR3 sequences, approximately 65% of them appearing once. This TCR came from a man younger than 45 with non-small cell lung cancer. The sample comprised distant non-tumor lung tissue. The chain has TRBV20-1 and TRBJ2-3; 7 bases align to TRBD1. The CDR3 loop is CSAGTGTDSTDTQYF. DNA for the CDR3: TGCAGTGCTGGAACCGGGACAGATAGCACAGATACGCAGTATTTT.